This T cell receptor (beta chain) was sequenced during a study of blood T cells in healthy people across ages. This clonotype showed up just a few times. No antigen is known for it. One end of the junction varies from germline; a read error may be responsible. Using a J-beta primer mix together with a sample-barcoded 5' primer, a second PCR was run for roughly 6 to 11 cycles. Paired-end reads containing CDR3 totaled no fewer than 2.5 million for each sample. MiXCR, applied by TCRdb to the 5' RACE reads, yields one record per CDR3 protein. The sample yields about 1.5 million distinct CDR3 sequences, approximately 39% seen once. Germline V gene data show CDR1 as DFQATT and CDR2 as SNEGSKA (reference sequence). The CDR3 contains 13 residues. Study results and limitations: Per million T cells, TCR beta diversity dropped roughly linearly as age increased. Donors of long life had a larger count of naive CD4+ cells and greater diversity than aged donors.

This clonotype was obtained from a woman under 30 in good health. Sequenced material: blood. The rearrangement joins TRBV20-1 to TRBJ2-7; 8 nucleotides match TRBD2. DNA of the CDR3: TGCAGTGCTACGGCGGGAGGCTCCCACGAGCAGTACTTC. Its protein product is CSATAGGSHEQYF.